One sample yielded the 6 T cell receptor beta chains listed below, sequenced in a study of T cell responses to AZD1222 COVID-19 vaccine. Libraries were prepared by immunoSEQ multiplex PCR; TCRdb keeps only in-frame clonotypes and omits some of them. This sample has about 75,000 clones; approximately 88% occur once, and the top ten carry 9% to 10%. The starting material was peripheral blood, obtained 28 days after the second dose of the MenACWY control vaccine. Receptors originate from an adult who received the MenACWY meningococcal vaccine as a control.

This clone was detected only once. The V and J genes are TRBV7-6 and TRBJ2-5; unclear D gene. CDR1 and CDR2 (germline): SGHVS, FNYEAQ. The V end lost 4 bases, the J end lost 7 bases, and 10 bases lay between the germline ends. The CDR3 length is 12 residues. Here the CDR3 reads CASSSTAPTQYF. The CDR3 DNA is TGTGCCAGCAGCTCGACGGCGCCGACCCAGTACTTC. The whole variable domain, remainder taken from reference TRBV7-6 and TRBJ2-5, is GAGVSQSPRYKVTKRGQDVALRCDPISGHVSLYWYRQALGQGPEFLTYFNYEAQQDKSGLPNDRFSAERPEGSISTLTIQRTEQRDSAMYRCASSSTAPTQYFGPGTRLLVL.

The V and J genes are TRBV18 and TRBJ1-2, with D hard to call. Germline V gives CDR1 KGHSH, CDR2 LQKENI. The CDR3 consists of 16 residues. V was pared by 0 bases and J by 0 bases, with 11 bases between. This CDR3 is CASSPPRAGTNYGYTF. CDR3 DNA sequence: TGTGCCAGCTCACCACCTCGAGCGGGGACTAACTATGGCTACACCTTC.

V is TRBV4-1 and J is TRBJ2-7, with a tentative D call TRBD2 (6 bases). Germline V CDR1 and CDR2: MGHRA, YSYEKL. The CDR3 is 16 residues long. Trimming took 0 bases from V and 3 from J, leaving 15 bases between them. CDR3 bases: TGCGCCAGCAGCCAAGAGACGAAGGGACTGAACTACGAGCAGTACTTC. Its protein is CASSQETKGLNYEQYF.

The chain joins TRBV5-1 to TRBJ1-2; 10 nucleotides agree with TRBD1. CDR3 length: 16 amino acids. Trimming removed 0 bases from V and 6 bases from J; junction bases left unmatched: 8. From germline, CDR1 is SGHRS and CDR2 YFSETQ. The CDR3 reads CASSLGPAGTGDGYTF. In DNA, the CDR3 is TGCGCCAGCAGCTTGGGGCCCGCCGGGACAGGGGATGGCTACACCTTC.

This rearrangement joins TRBV5-5 to TRBJ1-6; possible D gene TRBD1, 5 bases. CDR1 is SGHKS, CDR2 YYEKEE, per germline (reference sequence). V lost 6 bases and J lost 10, with 17 bases in between. This CDR3 has 14 residues. CDR3 region: CASTTNFDSSPLHF. The CDR3 DNA reads TGTGCCAGCACCACGAATTTTGACAGCTCACCCCTCCACTTT.

This sequence joins TRBV10-3 and TRBJ2-3; 7 positions match TRBD2. Germline CDR1 is ENHRY and CDR2 is SYGVKD. J gave up 1 base and V 4 bases, and 5 bases lay outside the gene matches. CDR3 size: 15 residues. This CDR3 is CAISGQSGGTDTQYF. The DNA of the CDR3 is TGTGCCATCAGTGGGCAAAGCGGGGGCACAGATACGCAGTATTTT.